These 9 T cell receptor beta chains share one sample of origin, sequenced in a study of response to subunit inactivated influenza vaccine. TCRdb reprocessed the RT-PCR reads with MiXCR, giving one entry per CDR3 protein. The sample contains under 200,000 distinct CDR3 sequences, roughly 10% of which appear only once. The specimen was CD8+ T cells sorted from PBMCs, collected less than 30 months after vaccination. These receptors all stem from a man in his fifties or sixties who received an inactivated influenza vaccine.

V usage is TRBV4-3 and J usage is TRBJ1-2; no definite D call. The V end was cut by 0 bases, the J end by 0 bases, with 5 bases between. The CDR3 spans 14 residues. CDR1 and CDR2 (germline): LGHNA, YSLEER. The DNA for the CDR3 is TGCGCCAGCAGCCAAGACGGGGCTAACTATGGCTACACCTTC. This encodes CASSQDGANYGYTF.

This clonotype was seen a few times. This rearrangement joins TRBV10-2 to TRBJ1-5; D unclear. Germline-derived CDR1 and CDR2 are WSHSY and SAAADI. V lost 8 bases to trimming and J lost 0 bases, with 11 bases between them. This CDR3 is 14 amino acids long. The CDR3 is CASADGYSNQPQHF. In DNA form, the CDR3 reads TGCGCCAGCGCTGACGGATATAGCAATCAGCCCCAGCATTTT.

This clonotype was seen a few times. The gene calls are TRBV6-1 and TRBJ1-1; D is unclear. CDR1 and CDR2 (germline): MNHNS, SASEGT. The CDR3 length is 13 residues. Between the trimmed V and J ends, which lost 6 bases and 0 bases, there was a span of 8 bases. CDR3 sequence (DNA): TGTGCCAGCAGAGGACCGATGAACACTGAAGCTTTCTTT. Translation: CASRGPMNTEAFF.

The chain has TRBV6-2 or TRBV6-3 and TRBJ2-5; 7 nucleotides match TRBD1. The CDR3 totals 19 residues. V lost 5 bases and J lost 5; bases outside the gene matches: 23. Germline assignment: CDR1 MNHEY and CDR2 SVGEGT. CDR3 sequence: CASSPWDRDARPRSETQYF. As DNA, the CDR3 is TGTGCCAGCAGTCCATGGGACAGAGATGCACGGCCTAGGTCGGAGACCCAGTACTTC.

The chain couples TRBV12-3 or TRBV12-4 to TRBJ2-2; D is uncertain. The CDR3 runs 14 residues. V dropped 6 bases and J dropped 6 bases, with 14 bases sitting between them. The CDR3 sequence: CASSSPGSAGELFF. The CDR3, as DNA: TGTGCCAGCAGCTCACCCGGCAGTGCCGGGGAGCTGTTTTTT.

The chain combines TRBV7-6 with TRBJ2-7; TRBD1 matches at 9 bases. Germline-derived CDR1 and CDR2 are SGHVS and FNYEAQ. With V trimmed by 5 bases and J by 5 bases, 10 bases remained unmatched. The CDR3 covers 15 residues. In nucleotides, the CDR3 is TGTGCCAGCAGCGTCCTTGGGACAGGGTACGACGAGCAGTACTTC. The encoded protein is CASSVLGTGYDEQYF.

The rearrangement links TRBV9 to TRBJ2-3, with 9 bases identical to TRBD2. Germline V CDR1 and CDR2: SGDLS, YYNGEE. V gave up 3 bases and J gave up 0 bases; unmatched junction bases: 5. The CDR3 runs to 16 residues. The CDR3 here is CASSARLAESTDTQYF. CDR3 sequence (DNA): TGTGCCAGCAGCGCTCGACTAGCGGAGAGCACAGATACGCAGTATTTT.

Note on this clonotype: Just one base apart from a much larger clone, this may be a read error. The chain couples TRBV12-3 or TRBV12-4 to TRBJ2-3; a weak D match, TRBD2 (6 bases). The CDR3 totals 14 residues. V lost 8 bases to trimming and J lost 4 bases, with 16 bases between them. CDR3 bases: TGTGCCAGCGTCCCGGGGGTAGTGGCAGATACGCAGTATTTT. As protein: CASVPGVVADTQYF.

In this sample, this clonotype turned up a few times. The chain employs TRBV4-2 and TRBJ2-7; 11 bases align to TRBD2. CDR1 and CDR2 from the germline V gene are LGHNA and YNFKEQ. This CDR3 spans 16 amino acids. V was pared by 4 bases and J by 6 bases, with 11 bases of the junction left unmatched. CDR3 coding DNA: TGTGCCAGCAGCCCCGCTCTCGTACTAGCGGGAGTCGAGCAGTACTTC. It is translated as CASSPALVLAGVEQYF.